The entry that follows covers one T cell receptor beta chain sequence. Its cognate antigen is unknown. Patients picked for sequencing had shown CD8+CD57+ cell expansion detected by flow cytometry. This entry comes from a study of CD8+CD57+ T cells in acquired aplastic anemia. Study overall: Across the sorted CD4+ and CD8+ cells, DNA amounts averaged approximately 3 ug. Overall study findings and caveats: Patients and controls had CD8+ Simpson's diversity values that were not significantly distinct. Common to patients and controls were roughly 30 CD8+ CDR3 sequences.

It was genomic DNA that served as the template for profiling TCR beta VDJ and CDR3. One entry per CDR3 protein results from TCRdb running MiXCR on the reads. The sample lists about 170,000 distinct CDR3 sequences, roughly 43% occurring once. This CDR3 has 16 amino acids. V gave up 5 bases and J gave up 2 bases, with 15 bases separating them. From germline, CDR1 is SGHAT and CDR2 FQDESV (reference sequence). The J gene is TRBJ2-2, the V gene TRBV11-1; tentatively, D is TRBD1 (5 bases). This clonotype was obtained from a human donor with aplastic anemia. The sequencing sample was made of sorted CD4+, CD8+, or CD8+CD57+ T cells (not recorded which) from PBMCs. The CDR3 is CASSPSRVRNTGELFF. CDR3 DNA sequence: TGTGCCAGCAGCCCATCCAGGGTGCGAAACACCGGGGAGCTGTTTTTT. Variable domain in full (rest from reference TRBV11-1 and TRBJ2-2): EAEVAQSPRYKITEKSQAVAFWCDPISGHATLYWYRQILGQGPELLVQFQDESVVDDSQLPKDRFSAERLKGVDSTLKIQPAELGDSAMYLCASSPSRVRNTGELFFGEGSRLTVL.